One and the same sample provided the 20 T cell receptor beta chains below, sequenced in a study of T cell responses to AZD1222 COVID-19 vaccine (dated by TCRdb to about 2021). What the time point label conveys for this sample: baseline before first vaccination. The library was generated by the immunoSEQ multiplex PCR assay. The table was pulled from immuneACCESS by TCRdb, which kept in-frame rearrangements only. Such tables lose some clones; where checked, under half of the loss comes from unresolved V genes, and the rest has no known cause. This sample gives approximately 120,000 clones in total; over 90% of them show up just once. The top ten hold 0.85% to 0.95% of the sample. The source was peripheral blood, collected on day 0 of AZD1222 vaccination. The source is an adult in good health.

The V and J genes are TRBV6-1 and TRBJ2-3, with TRBD1 identical over 10 bases. The CDR3 extends over 16 amino acids. Looked up from germline, CDR1 is MNHNS and CDR2 is SASEGT. V gave up 2 bases and J gave up 0 bases; unmatched junction bases: 2. Written as DNA, the CDR3 is TGTGCCAGCAGTGAAAGGACAGGGGGTAGCACAGATACGCAGTATTTT. Its protein is CASSERTGGSTDTQYF.

The chain joins TRBV5-1 to TRBJ1-2; no firm D call. V gave up 2 bases and J gave up 4 bases, with 15 bases separating them. The CDR3 has 15 amino acids. Germline CDR1 is SGHRS and CDR2 is YFSETQ. CDR3 sequence: CASSFLGRAAYGYTF. CDR3 nucleotide sequence: TGCGCCAGCAGCTTTTTGGGAAGGGCTGCCTATGGCTACACCTTC. Using reference TRBV5-1 and TRBJ1-2 for the parts outside the CDR3, the full variable domain is KAGVTQTPRYLIKTRGQQVTLSCSPISGHRSVSWYQQTPGQGLQFLFEYFSETQRNKGNFPGRFSGRQFSNSRSEMNVSTLELGDSALYLCASSFLGRAAYGYTFGSGTRLTVV.

In its sample, this clone was seen a few times. The chain links TRBV3-1 (or the pseudogene TRBV3-2) to TRBJ2-7; the D is unclear. Between the trimmed V and J ends, which lost 4 bases and 0 bases, there was a span of 10 bases. The length of the CDR3 is 14 residues. The V gene's germline CDR1 is LGHDT and CDR2 YNNKEL (reference sequence). The CDR3 sequence is CASSPRQSSYEQYF. The CDR3 region has the DNA TGTGCCAGCAGCCCCCGTCAGAGCTCCTACGAGCAGTACTTC.

This chain uses TRBV2 with TRBJ2-7, with TRBD2 matching 10 bases. The V gene end was trimmed by 8 bases and the J gene end by 4 bases; junction bases not matched to a gene: 8. The CDR3 runs 14 residues. CDR1 is SNHLY and CDR2 is FYNNEI in the germline V gene. For the CDR3, the DNA is TGTGCCAGCGGGTCTAGCGGGAGCCGTTACGAGCAGTACTTC. It is translated as CASGSSGSRYEQYF.

CDR3 sequence reads: CASSFRTDSNQPQHF. In nucleotides, the CDR3 is TGTGCCAGCAGCTTTCGGACAGATTCTAATCAGCCCCAGCATTTT. The chain recombines TRBV7-3 with TRBJ1-5, with a possible D match to TRBD1 (6 bases). Trimming removed 3 bases at V and 4 bases at J, with 13 bases between. This CDR3 has 15 amino acids. The germline CDR1 and CDR2 sequences are SGHTA and FQGTGA.

The J gene is TRBJ2-2, the V gene TRBV5-6, with D possibly being TRBD2 (5 bases). The V gene's germline CDR1 is SGHDT and CDR2 YYEEEE. V dropped 2 bases and J dropped 6 bases, with 14 bases sitting between them. There are 15 residues in the CDR3. Here the CDR3 DNA reads TGTGCCAGCAGCTTTAATCCTAGCCCCCCCGGGGAGCTGTTTTTT. Residues: CASSFNPSPPGELFF.

The V gene is TRBV19, the J gene TRBJ2-3, with a possible D match to TRBD2 (7 bases). The CDR3 is 15 amino acids. Per the germline V gene, CDR1 is LNHDA and CDR2 is SQIVND (reference sequence). Trimming took off 3 bases at V and 4 bases at J, with 14 bases between the two ends. The CDR3 nucleotides read TGTGCCAGTAGTATGTTCGGGGGGCAGTCAGATACGCAGTATTTT. Translated: CASSMFGGQSDTQYF.

This clone was seen a handful of times. This chain connects TRBV5-5 to TRBJ2-7; no reliable D call. This CDR3 has 12 residues. V lost 2 bases to trimming and J lost 2 bases, with 5 bases between them. Germline CDR1 is SGHKS and CDR2 is YYEKEE (reference sequence). In DNA form, the CDR3 reads TGTGCCAGCAGCTTACAAACCTACGAGCAGTACTTC. This translates into CASSLQTYEQYF.

The chain recombines TRBV12-3 or TRBV12-4 with TRBJ1-1; no clear D. Trimming took off 7 bases at V and 8 bases at J, with 17 bases between the two ends. This CDR3 has 13 residues. The CDR3 region has the DNA TGTGCCAGCACCAGGTATGCCTTGGGGGAAGCTTTCTTT. This translates into CASTRYALGEAFF.

The V and J genes are TRBV4-1 and TRBJ1-4, with TRBD1 as a possible D gene (5 bases). The CDR3 is 15 amino acids. Germline CDR1 MGHRA, CDR2 YSYEKL. Trimming took 6 bases from V and 3 from J, leaving 14 bases between them. CDR3 loop: CASRPTGTPNEKLFF. The CDR3 DNA follows: TGCGCCAGCAGGCCCACCGGGACCCCTAATGAAAAACTGTTTTTT.

The chain joins TRBV27 to TRBJ2-3; D may be TRBD1 (6 bases). Germline V CDR1 and CDR2: MNHEY, SMNVEV (reference sequence). The germline V and J ends were trimmed by 6 bases and 6 bases, with 22 bases remaining between them. CDR3 size: 16 residues. Here the CDR3 reads CASSDNPGTPGDTQYF. The CDR3 DNA reads TGTGCCAGCAGCGACAACCCCGGGACACCAGGGGATACGCAGTATTTT.

J is TRBJ2-7 and V is TRBV7-8; 8 bases line up with TRBD1. This CDR3 region has 15 residues. Germline CDR1 reads SGHVS; CDR2 reads FQNEAQ. V shed 5 bases, J shed 1 base, and the junction held 7 bases outside the gene matches. DNA of the CDR3: TGTGCCAGCAGCCATTACCGGGACAGGTCCTACGAGCAGTACTTC. Amino acid sequence: CASSHYRDRSYEQYF.

The V call is TRBV7-6, the J call TRBJ2-7; D gene uncertain. Germline values: CDR1 SGHVS, CDR2 FNYEAQ. V lost 4 bases to trimming and J lost 6 bases, with 7 bases between them. The length of the CDR3 is 11 residues. CDR3 DNA: TGTGCCAGCAGCTGGGGTGGCGAGCAGTACTTC. Protein: CASSWGGEQYF.

The gene calls are TRBV6-5 and TRBJ2-2; either TRBD1 or TRBD2 may fit D (5 bases each). Germline V gene data show CDR1 as MNHEY and CDR2 as SVGAGI. The CDR3 covers 13 residues. Trimming took 5 bases from V and 3 from J, leaving 7 bases between them. DNA for the CDR3: TGTGCCAGCAGTCTGGGGGACACCGGGGAGCTGTTTTTT. Residues: CASSLGDTGELFF.

This clone appeared a single time. CDR3 in amino acids: CAISDQARDRGPQETQYF. The CDR3 DNA reads TGTGCCATCAGTGACCAAGCCCGGGACAGGGGACCCCAAGAGACCCAGTACTTC. The chain is built from TRBV10-3 and TRBJ2-5; 10 nucleotides match TRBD1. This CDR3 comprises 18 residues. Trimming removed 3 bases from V and 1 base from J; junction bases left unmatched: 11. The germline gives CDR1 ENHRY, CDR2 SYGVKD.

V usage is TRBV10-3 and J usage is TRBJ1-2; 7 bases align to TRBD1. This CDR3 region has 16 residues. Trimming removed 2 bases from V and 2 bases from J; junction bases left unmatched: 8. Germline-derived CDR1 and CDR2 are ENHRY and SYGVKD. The CDR3 nucleotides read TGTGCCATCAGTGAGGCTCGCTGGGACAGAAACTATGGCTACACCTTC. Its protein is CAISEARWDRNYGYTF.

The genes are TRBV10-1 and TRBJ2-2, with a possible D match to TRBD2 (6 bases). The germline V and J ends were trimmed by 5 bases and 2 bases, with 9 bases remaining between them. CDR1 is WNHNN, CDR2 SYGVQD, per germline (reference sequence). There are 14 residues in the CDR3. The CDR3: CASSPGVNTGELFF. As DNA, the CDR3 is TGCGCCAGCAGTCCGGGGGTTAACACCGGGGAGCTGTTTTTT.

The V and J genes are TRBV5-1 and TRBJ2-2, with D possibly being TRBD1 or TRBD2 (5 bases each). This CDR3 has 15 residues. CDR1 is SGHRS and CDR2 is YFSETQ in the germline V gene. The V end lost 2 bases, the J end lost 0 bases, and 8 bases lay between the germline ends. Here the CDR3 reads CASSFSGPNTGELFF. The CDR3 nucleotides read TGCGCCAGCAGCTTCTCGGGGCCGAACACCGGGGAGCTGTTTTTT.

This chain joins TRBV5-4 and TRBJ2-5; 10 nucleotides align to TRBD2. The CDR3 is 15 residues long. CDR1 is SGHNT, CDR2 YYREEE, per germline (reference sequence). Losses at the gene ends were 2 bases for V and 5 bases for J; bases not matched to a gene: 6. Written as DNA, the CDR3 is TGTGCCAGCAGCTTAGGACTAGCGGTGACGGAGACCCAGTACTTC. This gives the protein CASSLGLAVTETQYF.

V is TRBV7-8 and J is TRBJ1-3; possible D gene TRBD1, 6 bases. Trimming removed 5 bases at V and 0 bases at J, with 8 bases between. Germline-derived CDR1 and CDR2 are SGHVS and FQNEAQ. There are 14 residues in the CDR3. The CDR3 loop is CASSQGLSGNTIYF. In nucleotides, the CDR3 is TGTGCCAGCAGCCAGGGGCTCTCTGGAAACACCATATATTTT.